The rows below give T cell receptor beta chains drawn from one sample of a study of shared clonotypes between healthy human individuals. Profiling relied on immunoSEQ multiplex PCR, and the TCRdb table lists in-frame clones only, not all of them. The data contain millions of clones, around 90% of them singletons. The sequencing sample was made of naive CD4+ T cells sorted from blood. The receptor set was obtained from a man aged 18 to 30 in good health. Both conserved end residues are part of each CDR3. The order of the fields is D gene, V gene, J gene, clone size, CDR3 protein, CDR3 DNA. The D gene is left open where the match is weak. Size values are once, few and many counts, or a class for expanded clones, and some rows have none.

>TRBD2|TRBV5-3|TRBJ2-1|NA
CARSPAAGTSGRKEHNEQFF
TGTGCCAGAAGCCCAGCCGCTGGAACTAGCGGGAGGAAGGAGCACAATGAGCAGTTCTTC
>TRBD1|TRBV28|TRBJ2-1|NA
CASTETGGSYNEQFF
TGTGCCAGCACCGAGACAGGGGGTTCCTACAATGAGCAGTTCTTC
>NA|TRBV10-2|TRBJ1-6|NA
CASNPGQINSPLHF
TGCGCCAGCAACCCAGGGCAGATTAATTCACCCCTCCACTTT
>NA|TRBV5-1|TRBJ1-1|NA
CASSSTGLNTEAFF
TGCGCCAGCAGCTCGACAGGCTTGAACACTGAAGCTTTCTTT
>TRBD2|TRBV5-8|TRBJ2-1|NA
CASSFRTSGVLSYNEQFF
TGTGCCAGCAGCTTCCGGACTAGCGGGGTCCTTTCTTACAATGAGCAGTTCTTC
>NA|TRBV7-8|TRBJ2-5|NA
CASSLGPETQYF
TGTGCCAGCAGCTTAGGTCCGGAGACCCAGTACTTC
>TRBD2|TRBV29-1|TRBJ2-2|NA
CSVGPRGGGTGELFF
TGCAGCGTTGGCCCACGGGGGGGAGGCACCGGGGAGCTGTTTTTT
>NA|TRBV9|TRBJ2-7|NA
CASSVDPRDSGMYF
TGTGCCAGCAGCGTAGACCCTCGGGATAGCGGAATGTACTTC
>NA|TRBV6-1|TRBJ2-7|NA
CASSGPLGQYF
TGTGCCAGCAGCGGACCACTAGGGCAGTACTTC
>TRBD2|TRBV28|TRBJ2-7|NA
CASGAGKGRDEQYF
TGTGCTAGCGGGGCAGGCAAAGGGCGGGACGAGCAGTACTTC
>NA|TRBV6-1|TRBJ1-5|NA
CASSEAGGQINQPQHF
TGTGCCAGCAGTGAGGCCGGAGGACAGATCAATCAGCCCCAGCATTTT
>NA|TRBV4-3|TRBJ2-2|once
CASSQEGMNTGELFF
TGCGCCAGCAGCCAAGAAGGGATGAACACCGGGGAGCTGTTTTTT
>TRBD1|TRBV7-9|TRBJ2-7|NA
CASSYDLGQGHYEQYF
TGTGCCAGCAGCTACGATCTCGGACAGGGACACTACGAGCAGTACTTC
>TRBD2|TRBV6-1|TRBJ2-7|NA
CAGANLGLAGSEQYF
TGTGCCGGCGCCAACCTCGGACTAGCGGGCAGCGAGCAGTACTTC
>NA|TRBV9|TRBJ1-4|NA
CASGPMGGTNEKLFF
TGTGCCAGCGGCCCAATGGGGGGAACTAATGAAAAACTGTTTTTT